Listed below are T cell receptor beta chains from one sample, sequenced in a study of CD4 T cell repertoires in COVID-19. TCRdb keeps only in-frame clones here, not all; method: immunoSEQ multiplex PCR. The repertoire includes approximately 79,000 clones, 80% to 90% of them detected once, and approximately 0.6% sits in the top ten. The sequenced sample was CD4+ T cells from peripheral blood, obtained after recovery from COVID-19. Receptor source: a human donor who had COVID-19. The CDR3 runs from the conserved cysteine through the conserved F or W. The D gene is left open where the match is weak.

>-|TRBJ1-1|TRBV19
CASSQNGQAGVGAFF
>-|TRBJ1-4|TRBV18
CASSPLRSQNNEKLFF
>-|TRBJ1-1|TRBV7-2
CASSLGGARNTEAFF
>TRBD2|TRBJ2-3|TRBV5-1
CASSLASAGGPSSTQYF
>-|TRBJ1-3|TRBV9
CASSVGQFGNTIYF
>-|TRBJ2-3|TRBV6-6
CASSGRGDLTDTQYF
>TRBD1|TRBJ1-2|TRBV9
CASSLRQGGYGYTF
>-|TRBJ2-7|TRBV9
CASSVIYEGSEQYF
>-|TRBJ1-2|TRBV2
CASSVDSMGGYTF
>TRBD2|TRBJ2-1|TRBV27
CASSLGRGGREQFF
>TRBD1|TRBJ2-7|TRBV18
CASSPDRAVSYEQYF
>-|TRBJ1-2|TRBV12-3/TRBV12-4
CASSPRQYYGYTF
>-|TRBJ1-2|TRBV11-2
CASSLGPAYGYTF
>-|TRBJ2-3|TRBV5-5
CASSPGGRGTTDTQYF
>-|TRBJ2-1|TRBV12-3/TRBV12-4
CASSPLQGPKFF
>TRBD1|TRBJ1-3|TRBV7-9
CASSLGTGTNSVSGNTIYF
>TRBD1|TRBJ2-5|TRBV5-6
CASSLETGGDQETQYF
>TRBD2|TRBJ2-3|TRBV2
CASSEWSTSGMTDTQYF
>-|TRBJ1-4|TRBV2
CASSVSGLGKLFF
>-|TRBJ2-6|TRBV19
CASSIRGAGANVLTF
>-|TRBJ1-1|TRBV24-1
CATSESSRPTEAFF
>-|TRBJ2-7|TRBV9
CASSVATASREQYF
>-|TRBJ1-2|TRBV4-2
CASSPGTSNYGYTF
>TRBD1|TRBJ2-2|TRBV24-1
CATQGTGGAGELFF